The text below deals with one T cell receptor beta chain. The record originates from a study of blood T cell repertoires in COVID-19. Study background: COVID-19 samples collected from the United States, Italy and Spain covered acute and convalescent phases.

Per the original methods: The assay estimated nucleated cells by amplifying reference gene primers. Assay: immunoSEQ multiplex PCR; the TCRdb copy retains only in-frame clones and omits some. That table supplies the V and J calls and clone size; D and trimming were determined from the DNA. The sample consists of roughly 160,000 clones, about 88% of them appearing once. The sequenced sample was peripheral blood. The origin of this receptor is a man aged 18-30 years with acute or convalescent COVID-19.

The CDR3 sequence is CSADRGTEAFF. DNA of the CDR3: TGCAGCGCAGACAGGGGCACTGAAGCTTTCTTT. This chain links TRBV29-1 with TRBJ1-1; 8 bases line up with TRBD1. There are 11 residues in the CDR3. V lost 7 bases and J lost 4; bases outside the gene matches: 2. CDR1 is SQVTM, CDR2 ANQGSEA, per germline.